This T cell receptor beta chain was documented in a study of blood T cell repertoires in COVID-19. Study in general: From the United States, Italy and Spain came samples of acute and convalescent COVID-19. The analysed material was cDNA or gDNA that came from T cells, B-cell-depleted T cells, or PBMCs.

CDR3 length: 14 amino acids. V dropped 1 base and J dropped 4 bases, with 10 bases sitting between them. Germline lookup yields CDR1 LGHDT and CDR2 YNNKEL (reference sequence). Original processing notes: From reference gene primer amplification, estimates of nucleated cell counts were derived. The data were produced by immunoSEQ multiplex PCR, yet TCRdb's version contains in-frame clones alone and is incomplete. For V, J and clone size, that table is used; D and trimming come from the DNA. The data hold over 150,000 clones, with roughly 80% observed a single time. This sequence was found in a woman in her sixties or seventies with acute or convalescent COVID-19. What was sequenced was peripheral blood. This chain uses TRBV3-1 (or the pseudogene TRBV3-2) with TRBJ1-1; a weak D match, TRBD1 (6 bases). The CDR3 is CASSQAQGGTEAFF. CDR3 DNA: TGTGCCAGCAGCCAAGCACAAGGGGGCACTGAAGCTTTCTTT.